This T cell receptor beta chain emerged from a study of cytomegalovirus exposure and HLA in healthy donors. Whole-study context: The early release's HLA-typed donors yielded some 85 million unique TCRs. Whole-study findings and limits: A missense DCLRE1C variant was associated with V- and J-gene trimming of TCR beta chains in a later analysis, and an independent cohort replicated the association. Some TCR beta chains (about 170 of them) were listed as cytomegalovirus-associated. A later analysis reported that several of the most significant clusters appeared to be linked to common viral pathogens, among them Epstein-Barr virus.

Researchers ran the PCR with 60 Vbeta and 13 Jbeta primers. Sequenced by immunoSEQ multiplex PCR; TCRdb stores in-frame clones only, minus some. This sample yields about 94,000 clones, of which about four fifths are seen a single time; roughly 3.8% belongs to the top ten. The CDR3 extends over 15 amino acids. The germline V gene has CDR1 SGHTA and CDR2 FQGTGA. The trim removed 7 bases at V and 10 bases at J, leaving 15 bases unmatched. Concerning this clone: The antigen is unknown.

This receptor was obtained from a woman between 40 and 50 years old in good health and CMV-seronegative. The chain recombines TRBV7-3 with TRBJ2-1; 8 bases match TRBD1. The sequencing input was PBMCs. The CDR3 loop is CASNPGQGLKKEQFF. In nucleotides, the CDR3 is TGTGCCAGCAACCCTGGACAGGGACTTAAAAAAGAGCAGTTCTTC.